One sample yielded the 5 T cell receptor beta chains listed below, sequenced in a study of blood T cell repertoires in COVID-19. Measured with immunoSEQ multiplex PCR; TCRdb has only the in-frame clones, and not every one. The table has 130,000 to 150,000 clones, around four fifths seen once. The sample comprised peripheral blood. These receptors all come from a human donor in a cohort sampled during active COVID-19.

The CDR3: CASSFGGQIGNTIYF. The CDR3 DNA reads as TGTGCCAGCAGCTTCGGGGGGCAGATTGGAAACACCATATATTTT. J is TRBJ1-3 and V is TRBV9; D is perhaps TRBD1 (6 bases). V was cut by 4 bases and J by 3 bases, with 14 bases left in between. CDR1 is SGDLS, CDR2 YYNGEE, per germline. This CDR3 comprises 15 residues.

This chain uses TRBV18 with TRBJ1-5; 7 bases are shared with TRBD1. CDR3 length: 13 amino acids. V lost 4 bases, J lost 7 bases, and 4 bases stayed unmatched. Per germline, CDR1 KGHSH and CDR2 LQKENI. In DNA, the CDR3 is TGTGCCAGCTCACTAGGGACAGAGCAGCCCCAGCATTTT. This codes for CASSLGTEQPQHF.

Of note for this clone: The junction differs from germline at one of its ends, possibly a read error. V usage is TRBV11-2 and J usage is TRBJ2-3, with 7 bases aligning to TRBD1. CDR3 size: 14 residues. Per germline, CDR1 SGHAT and CDR2 FQNNGV. The DNA of the CDR3 is TGTGCCAGCAGCCTAGACAGGGCTGCCGATACGCAGTATTTT. Translation: CASSLDRAADTQYF.

The chain employs TRBV19 and TRBJ2-7, with D possibly TRBD2 on 6 matching bases. V dropped 3 bases and J dropped 6 bases, with 12 bases sitting between them. This CDR3 contains 13 residues. CDR1 LNHDA and CDR2 SQIVND come from the germline V gene (reference sequence). CDR3 DNA sequence: TGTGCCAGTAGTATGGAGGGTAAGGGCGAGCAGTACTTC. Translation: CASSMEGKGEQYF.

The chain links TRBV11-3 to TRBJ2-1; TRBD1 matches at 8 bases. The germline V gene has CDR1 SGHNT and CDR2 YENEEA. The CDR3 sequence is 15 residues long. V trimming: 0 bases; J trimming: 4 bases; junction bases outside the gene matches: 2. CDR3 protein: CASSLEDRAYNEQFF. Here the CDR3 DNA reads TGTGCCAGCAGCTTAGAGGACAGGGCTTACAATGAGCAGTTCTTC.